This entry is about one T cell receptor (beta chain). The specificity of this receptor is unknown. No base qualities exist here, and no much larger clone lies one base off it. These data come from a study of PD-1 blockade in classical Hodgkin lymphoma (TCRdb year 2020). In the study overall: Nivolumab dosing was 3 mg/kg intravenously every 2 weeks, continuing until either disease progression or unacceptable toxicity. The study used TCR beta sequencing and CyTOF to define a peripheral blood immune signature of response to PD-1 blockade in classical Hodgkin lymphoma.

V is shortened by 6 bases, J by 4 bases, and the region joining them spans 17 bases. CDR1 is given as MRHNA and CDR2 as SNTAGT, both from the germline V gene. Reading from cysteine to phenylalanine, the CDR3 counts 15 amino acids. CDR3 DNA is the only sequence kept; it has 45 bases, read in frame from the first base. Genomic DNA was isolated using the Qiagen DNeasy kit from unsorted PBMCs as well as from negatively selected CD4+ and CD8+ fractions. Using primers that anneal to V and J segments, immunoSEQ multiplex PCR amplified the TCR beta CDR3 regions. Amplification bias was minimized using a synthetic immune receptor repertoire, and residual bias was removed computationally after sequencing. As for how the authors treated the data: Repertoire diversity was quantified as the Shannon entropy index using custom Python scripts. Unsorted, CD4+ and CD8+ repertoires were analyzed separately, except in combined analyses where CD4+ and CD8+ sequences were merged in silico. A clone was considered expanded if an increase in frequency of at least 2-fold after treatment relative to C1D1 was found, and a pseudocount of 0.5 was applied to clones undetected at baseline. Singleton clones were defined as clones with 0 or 1 copy at C1D1, and non-singleton clones were defined as clones with 2 or more copies. By matching protein sequences in sorted samples from the same patient, clones expanded in unsorted samples were annotated as CD4+, CD8+ or unknown. Diversity changes from C1D1 to C4D1 were tested in paired samples using Wilcoxon tests. Held by TCRdb, this immuneACCESS table contains in-frame sequences only and omits some clones. Under half of the omission traces to an unresolved V gene where checked; the cause of the rest is unknown. V and J calls and clone size come straight from that table; D and trimming were deduced from the DNA. This sample comprises over 85,000 clones, about 92% of them detected only once. Just under 2% of the sample comes from the top ten.

Interpreted using the paper, the time point label stands for: cycle 4 day 1 (C4D1), after 6 weeks of nivolumab. Every trial patient had relapsed following autologous stem cell transplantation, and prior brentuximab vedotin exposure was what differed among cohorts A, B and C. The trial cohort was composed of about 60 patients with relapsed/refractory classical Hodgkin lymphoma, for whom complete response, partial response or progressive disease was recorded as best overall response. Trial patients were treated with single-agent nivolumab in the multi-cohort phase II CheckMate 205 trial. An independent review committee assessed best overall response by applying the 2007 International Working Group response criteria. PBMCs from the trial were collected at three points: immediately before nivolumab initiation (C1D1), and during therapy at cycle 2 day 1 and cycle 4 day 1. After peripheral blood was drawn into 8 mL Vacutainer Cell Preparation Tubes, PBMCs were isolated by centrifugation and then cryopreserved.

What the work shows at the level of the full study, not this receptor alone: Only a single clinical trial cohort was studied, and what caused the repertoire differences, possibly disease activity or prior therapy, remained undefined. CD4+ but not CD8+ TCR diversity rose significantly by C4D1 (p=0.0027 vs p=0.16), most apparent in complete responders (p=0.02). Baseline TCR diversity was reported as lower in newly diagnosed patients than in healthy donors, and lower still in relapsed/refractory patients. Among trial patients, those achieving complete response had baseline diversity similar to that of newly diagnosed patients, while diversity was significantly lower in partial responders and progressors. Lower diversity was observed in patients in whom nivolumab was started less than 1 year after ASCT, and these patients were excluded from later analyses so that confounding by immune reconstitution would be avoided.

The sequenced sample was peripheral blood mononuclear cells (PBMCs), obtained before the fourth cycle of nivolumab. The sequence was obtained from a human donor with classical Hodgkin lymphoma. The chain couples TRBV6-4 to TRBJ2-3, with the D gene tentatively TRBD1 or TRBD2, based on 6 matching bases in each. Here is the DNA: TGTGCCAGCAGGAATAACAACGGGGGCGCAGATACGCAGTATTTT. Translated, this is CASRNNNGGADTQYF.